The clone carrying this T cell receptor (beta chain) was detected ten times or more. Its specificity is not known. Researchers took RNA transcripts and amplified the TCR beta CDR3 regions from them. HTBI primers were used for first-round RT-PCR of the TCR CDR3. TCRdb independently ran MiXCR on the multiplex PCR reads; one entry per CDR3 protein. The profile shows roughly 100,000 distinct CDR3 sequences, about 50% of them singletons. This record belongs to a study of T cells in Graves' hyperthyroidism and ophthalmopathy. Study conclusions and caveats: Appearing also in blood were most of the thyroid clonotypes expanded above 0.001. The model identified upcoming ophthalmopathy a median around 6 months ahead of onset.

The study enrolled patients aged 18 to 65 with newly diagnosed hyperthyroidism of under 2 months' duration. The sequencing input was blood. The clonotype was recovered from a man aged 35 to 55 with Graves' hyperthyroidism.

The CDR3 coding sequence is TGTGCCAGCAGCTTGTTTAGCGGGGGGCAAGAGACCCAGTACTTC. This codes for CASSLFSGGQETQYF. The rearrangement links TRBV5-5 to TRBJ2-5; 10 bases agree with TRBD2. With V trimmed by 1 base and J by 2 bases, 2 bases remained unmatched. Germline CDR1 is SGHKS and CDR2 is YYEKEE (reference sequence). The CDR3 totals 15 residues. The entire variable domain, with the rest obtained from reference TRBV5-5 and TRBJ2-5, is as follows: DAGVTQSPTHLIKTRGQQVTLRCSPISGHKSVSWYQQVLGQGPQFIFQYYEKEERGRGNFPDRFSARQFPNYSSELNVNALLLGDSALYLCASSLFSGGQETQYFGPGTRLLVL.